The 3 T cell receptor beta chains below were found in one sample sequenced in a study of blood T cell repertoires in COVID-19. This table comes from immunoSEQ multiplex PCR, and its TCRdb copy is limited to in-frame clones, with some not included. The sample has some 200,000 clones, around four fifths seen once. Sequencing used PBMCs or T cells enriched from blood (not recorded which). Receptor source: a man aged 35 to 55 who had recovered from COVID-19.

This chain links TRBV3-1 (or the pseudogene TRBV3-2) with TRBJ2-5; tentatively, D is TRBD1 (6 bases). CDR3 size: 21 residues. Germline V gene sequence: CDR1 LGHDT, CDR2 YNNKEL (reference sequence). V lost 4 bases and J lost 5, with 35 bases in between. CDR3 sequence: CASSPNRVMTTFLLGRETQYF. DNA of the CDR3: TGTGCCAGCAGCCCCAACAGGGTTATGACGACATTTCTGTTGGGTCGGGAGACCCAGTACTTC.

The V and J genes are TRBV24-1 and TRBJ2-7, with 12 bases matching TRBD1. Trimming removed 8 bases from V and 5 bases from J; junction bases left unmatched: 9. This CDR3 has 15 amino acids. Germline-derived CDR1 and CDR2 are KGHDR and SFDVKD. CDR3 sequence: CATTLWDRGRDEQYF. As DNA, the CDR3 is TGTGCCACCACGCTCTGGGACAGGGGGCGCGACGAGCAGTACTTC.

V gene TRBV19 combines with J gene TRBJ2-1; a possible D gene is TRBD2 (7 bases). CDR3 length: 16 residues. V gave up 7 bases and J gave up 15 bases, with 31 bases separating them. Per germline, CDR1 LNHDA and CDR2 SQIVND (reference sequence). CDR3 sequence (DNA): TGTGCCAGTACGGGTCCAGGACTAGGAGGGGGGACTGAGAGGTTCTTC. It translates to CASTGPGLGGGTERFF.